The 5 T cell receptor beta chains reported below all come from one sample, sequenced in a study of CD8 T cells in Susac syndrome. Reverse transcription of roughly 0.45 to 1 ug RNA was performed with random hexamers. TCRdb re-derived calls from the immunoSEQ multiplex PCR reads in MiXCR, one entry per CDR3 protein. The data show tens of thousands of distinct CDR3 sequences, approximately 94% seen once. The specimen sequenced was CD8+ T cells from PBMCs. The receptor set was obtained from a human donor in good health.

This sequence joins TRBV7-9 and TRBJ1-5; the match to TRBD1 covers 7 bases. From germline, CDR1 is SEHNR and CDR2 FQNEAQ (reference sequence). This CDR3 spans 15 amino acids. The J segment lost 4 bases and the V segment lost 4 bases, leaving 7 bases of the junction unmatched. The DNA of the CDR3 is TGTGCCAGCAGCTGGGACAGCGTCCCGAATCAGCCCCAGCATTTT. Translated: CASSWDSVPNQPQHF.

The CDR3 sequence: CASSPVTGYGYTF. For the CDR3, the DNA is TGTGCCAGCAGCCCTGTCACAGGCTATGGCTACACCTTC. The chain combines TRBV3-1 with TRBJ1-2; a possible D gene is TRBD1 (5 bases). The CDR3 extends over 13 amino acids. Germline assignment: CDR1 LGHDT and CDR2 YNNKEL (reference sequence). The V end lost 4 bases, the J end lost 4 bases, and 10 bases lay between the germline ends. The variable domain in full, with the rest retrieved from reference TRBV3-1 and TRBJ1-2, is DTAVSQTPKYLVTQMGNDKSIKCEQNLGHDTMYWYKQDSKKFLKIMFSYNNKELIINETVPNRFSPKSPDKAHLNLHINSLELGDSAVYFCASSPVTGYGYTFGSGTRLTVV.

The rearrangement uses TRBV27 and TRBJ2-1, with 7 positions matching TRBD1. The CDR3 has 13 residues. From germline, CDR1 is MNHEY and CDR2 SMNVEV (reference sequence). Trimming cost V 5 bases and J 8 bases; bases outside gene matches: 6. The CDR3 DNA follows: TGTGCCAGCAGTACCTGGACAGGCGATGAGCAGTTCTTC. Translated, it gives CASSTWTGDEQFF.

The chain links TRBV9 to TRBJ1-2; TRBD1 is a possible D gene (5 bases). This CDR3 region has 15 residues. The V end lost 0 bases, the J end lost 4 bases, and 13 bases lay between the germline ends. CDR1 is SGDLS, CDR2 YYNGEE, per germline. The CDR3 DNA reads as TGTGCCAGCAGCGTAGGGGGAGCCACAGGCTATGGCTACACCTTC. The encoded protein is CASSVGGATGYGYTF.

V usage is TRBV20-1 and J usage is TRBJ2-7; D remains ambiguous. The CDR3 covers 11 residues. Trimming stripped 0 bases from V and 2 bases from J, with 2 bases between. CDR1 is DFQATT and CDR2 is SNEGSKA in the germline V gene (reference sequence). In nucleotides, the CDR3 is TGCAGTGCTAGAGAGGCCTACGAGCAGTACTTC. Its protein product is CSAREAYEQYF.